The subject of this entry is one TCR beta chain. TCRdb redid the calling of the PCR reads with MiXCR, one entry per CDR3 protein. In the table there are about 19,000 distinct CDR3 sequences, roughly 46% of which are singletons. The CDR3 loop spans 15 amino acids. Between the trimmed V and J ends, which lost 3 bases and 5 bases, there was a span of 13 bases. The germline V gene encodes CDR1 LGHNA and CDR2 YNFKEQ. The source of the sample is a study of CD4 and CD8 cells across lung adenocarcinoma regions. The patients had localized lung adenocarcinoma, a non-small cell subtype. Sequencing was carried out using CD4+ T cells from the margin of a lung tumor. The V call is TRBV4-2, the J call TRBJ1-4; TRBD1 might be the D (6 bases). The TCR sequence derives from a male donor with lung adenocarcinoma. The CD4 and CD8 labels of this study may be unreliable. The chain's CDR3 is CASSQGGGGNEKLFF. The CDR3 coding sequence is TGTGCCAGCAGCCAGGGAGGAGGGGGAAATGAAAAACTGTTTTTT.